The rows below give T cell receptor beta chains drawn from one sample of a study of T and B cells in COVID-19 patients. One entry per CDR3 protein, called by TCRdb with MiXCR from the multiplex PCR reads. The data contain 20,000 or so distinct CDR3 sequences, about 32% of them singletons. The specimen was blood. The receptors were gathered from a human donor who had recovered from COVID-19. Both conserved end residues are trimmed from each CDR3. A D gene is named only where the DNA matches it firmly. Size is omitted from some rows. Given values are once, few, many or a class for expanded clones.

J	V	size	D	CDR3
TRBJ1-1	TRBV18	.	.	ASSPDSTEAF
TRBJ2-3	TRBV11-2	few	TRBD2	ASSLNQGLAATDTQY
TRBJ1-3	TRBV6-1	.	.	ASSSTGIFSGNTIY
TRBJ2-3	TRBV13	.	TRBD2	ASSSPVQEGGDTQY
TRBJ2-2	TRBV6-4	few	.	ASSDSHTGELF
TRBJ2-3	TRBV30	.	TRBD2	AWRRVAGGGTDTQY
TRBJ1-1	TRBV18	few	.	ASSRPESPEAF
TRBJ2-1	TRBV30	many	.	AWSRDKGLAGF
TRBJ2-1	TRBV19	.	TRBD2	ASSIGAGEVEQF
TRBJ1-3	TRBV19	.	.	ASSPAGTDGNTIY
TRBJ2-7	TRBV6-1	few	.	ASNLGTYEQY
TRBJ1-1	TRBV18	.	.	ASSPSYQGNTEAF
TRBJ2-5	TRBV18	few	TRBD2	ASSLGLAMAQETQY
TRBJ2-3	TRBV27	many	.	ASSLWRSTLSGPPPVDTQY
TRBJ2-7	TRBV18	few	TRBD1	ASSRDRSSYEQY
TRBJ2-1	TRBV11-1	.	TRBD2	ASSLGLAGVGEQF
TRBJ2-5	TRBV5-6	.	TRBD1	ASSVDRGGWETQY